A single sample gave rise to the 14 T cell receptor beta chains below, sequenced in a study of T-cell reconstitution after alpha-beta-depleted transplantation in children. Unique molecular identifiers were incorporated during preparation of the TCRbeta library. TCRdb reanalysed the PCR reads using MiXCR and keeps one entry per CDR3 protein. The sample yields 350,000 to 500,000 distinct CDR3 sequences, about 45% seen once. The sample consisted of PBMCs, taken before TCRalphabeta/CD19-depleted stem cell transplant. The receptors derive from a girl aged 2 to 9 with aplastic anemia, due to receive a stem cell transplant.

There are many counts of this clonotype. This chain connects TRBV4-3 to TRBJ2-5; D gene unclear. Looked up from germline, CDR1 is LGHNA and CDR2 is YSLEER. The CDR3 runs to 14 residues. Trimming removed 0 bases at V and 5 bases at J, with 10 bases between. The CDR3 sequence is CASSQDLTVETQYF. The CDR3 DNA reads as TGCGCCAGCAGCCAAGATCTGACCGTGGAGACCCAGTACTTC.

This clonotype came up many times. This chain links TRBV12-3 or TRBV12-4 with TRBJ1-5, with D maybe TRBD1 (6 bases). The ends were cut back, 6 bases at V and 3 bases at J, with 9 bases in the middle. The CDR3 sequence is 13 residues long. This chain's CDR3 is CASRQGINQPQHF. DNA for the CDR3: TGTGCCAGCAGGCAGGGGATCAATCAGCCCCAGCATTTT.

The chain links TRBV5-6 to TRBJ2-5; possibly TRBD1 for D (5 bases). Trimming left V 7 bases short and J 4 bases short, with 11 bases between. Germline CDR1 and CDR2: SGHDT and YYEEEE. The CDR3 extends over 12 amino acids. The CDR3 protein is CASEGEIETQYF. The CDR3 region has the DNA TGTGCCAGCGAAGGGGAAATAGAGACCCAGTACTTC.

The chain recombines TRBV2 with TRBJ2-7; 7 bases are a match to TRBD2. This CDR3 has 13 amino acids. V lost 7 bases and J lost 3; bases outside the gene matches: 6. The germline V gene encodes CDR1 SNHLY and CDR2 FYNNEI. The DNA of the CDR3 is TGTGCCAGCACCGGGAGGCCCCTCTACGAGCAGTACTTC. Protein sequence: CASTGRPLYEQYF.

This clonotype was counted between two and nine times. The chain combines TRBV12-3 or TRBV12-4 with TRBJ2-6; D perhaps matches TRBD2 (6 bases). Deletions cut 6 bases from V and 0 bases from J, with 18 bases between. The CDR3 sequence is 18 residues long. The CDR3 spells CASRPSRGIFSGANVLTF. CDR3 nucleotide sequence: TGTGCCAGCAGGCCCTCCCGGGGGATCTTCTCTGGGGCCAACGTCCTGACTTTC.

Ten or more counts support this clonotype. The genes are TRBV5-1 and TRBJ2-7, with D hard to call. There are 13 residues in the CDR3. The V end lost 6 bases, the J end lost 4 bases, and 14 bases lay between the germline ends. Per germline, CDR1 SGHRS and CDR2 YFSETQ. The chain's CDR3 is CASTPFEKYEQYF. CDR3 in DNA: TGCGCCAGCACCCCCTTCGAAAAATACGAGCAGTACTTC.

This clonotype was detected many times. The chain combines TRBV4-2 with TRBJ2-7; D not certain. V was pared by 2 bases and J by 9 bases, with 14 bases between. Germline values: CDR1 LGHNA, CDR2 YNFKEQ. This CDR3 has 13 residues. CDR3 sequence: CASSQSLNLRQYF. In DNA, the CDR3 is TGTGCCAGCAGCCAAAGCCTAAATCTACGGCAGTACTTC.

This clonotype has just a few counts. The V call is TRBV28, the J call TRBJ1-1; 8 positions match TRBD1. The CDR3 is 14 amino acids. The germline gives CDR1 MDHEN, CDR2 SYDVKM. V lost 5 bases, J lost 2 bases, and 4 bases stayed unmatched. CDR3 coding DNA: TGTGCCAGCAGTCGGACAGGGCCAAACACTGAAGCTTTCTTT. Its translation is CASSRTGPNTEAFF. The full variable domain, completed using reference TRBV28 and TRBJ1-1, is DVKVTQSSRYLVKRTGEKVFLECVQDMDHENMFWYRQDPGLGLRLIYFSYDVKMKEKGDIPEGYSVSREKKERFSLILESASTNQTSMYLCASSRTGPNTEAFFGQGTRLTVV.

The chain has TRBV30 and TRBJ2-3, with TRBD2 as a possible D gene (6 bases). The CDR3 contains 14 residues. Germline V gene lookup returns CDR1 GTSNPN and CDR2 SVGIG (reference sequence). Between the trimmed V and J ends, which lost 5 bases and 0 bases, there was a span of 12 bases. The CDR3, as DNA: TGTGCCTGGGGGCCCGGGACTAGCACAGATACGCAGTATTTT. It codes for CAWGPGTSTDTQYF.

Many counts were recorded for this clonotype. The rearrangement joins TRBV11-2 to TRBJ2-3; unclear D gene. Per the germline V gene, CDR1 is SGHAT and CDR2 is FQNNGV. V was cut by 5 bases and J by 2 bases, with 11 bases left in between. The CDR3 contains 14 residues. CDR3 DNA sequence: TGTGCCAGCAGCCCCGCCCGGGCCACAGATACGCAGTATTTT. Protein: CASSPARATDTQYF.

The rearrangement links TRBV18 to TRBJ1-5, with TRBD1 matching 10 bases. Germline V CDR1 and CDR2: KGHSH, LQKENI. This CDR3 comprises 16 residues. V lost 3 bases and J lost 2; bases outside the gene matches: 4. CDR3 in DNA: TGTGCCAGCTCACCGGACAGGGGGGGAGGCAATCAGCCCCAGCATTTT. This sequence encodes CASSPDRGGGNQPQHF.

There are a few counts of this clonotype. The chain links TRBV11-2 to TRBJ2-1, with 9 bases lining up with TRBD2. This CDR3 is 15 amino acids long. From germline, CDR1 is SGHAT and CDR2 FQNNGV. V trimming: 0 bases; J trimming: 6 bases; junction bases outside the gene matches: 3. CDR3 sequence reads: CASSLDFSGSNEQFF. In DNA form, the CDR3 reads TGTGCCAGCAGCTTAGATTTTAGCGGGAGCAATGAGCAGTTCTTC. Filled out from reference TRBV11-2 and TRBJ2-1, the complete variable domain reads EAGVAQSPRYKIIEKRQSVAFWCNPISGHATLYWYQQILGQGPKLLIQFQNNGVVDDSQLPKDRFSAERLKGVDSTLKIQPAKLEDSAVYLCASSLDFSGSNEQFFGPGTRLTVL.

This sequence joins TRBV29-1 and TRBJ2-7, with D possibly being TRBD1 (6 bases). V shed 7 bases and J shed 0 bases, with 13 bases lying between them. The CDR3 is 13 amino acids. Germline V gene sequence: CDR1 SQVTM, CDR2 ANQGSEA. The CDR3 protein is CSETGVSSYEQYF. The DNA of the CDR3 is TGCAGCGAGACAGGTGTTAGCTCCTACGAGCAGTACTTC.

The rearrangement links TRBV20-1 to TRBJ2-2; D is unclear. Germline V gene sequence: CDR1 DFQATT, CDR2 SNEGSKA (reference sequence). The V end was cut by 3 bases, the J end by 2 bases, with 7 bases between. This CDR3 region has 13 residues. CDR3: CSARLENTGELFF. The DNA of the CDR3 is TGCAGTGCTAGGCTGGAAAACACCGGGGAGCTGTTTTTT.